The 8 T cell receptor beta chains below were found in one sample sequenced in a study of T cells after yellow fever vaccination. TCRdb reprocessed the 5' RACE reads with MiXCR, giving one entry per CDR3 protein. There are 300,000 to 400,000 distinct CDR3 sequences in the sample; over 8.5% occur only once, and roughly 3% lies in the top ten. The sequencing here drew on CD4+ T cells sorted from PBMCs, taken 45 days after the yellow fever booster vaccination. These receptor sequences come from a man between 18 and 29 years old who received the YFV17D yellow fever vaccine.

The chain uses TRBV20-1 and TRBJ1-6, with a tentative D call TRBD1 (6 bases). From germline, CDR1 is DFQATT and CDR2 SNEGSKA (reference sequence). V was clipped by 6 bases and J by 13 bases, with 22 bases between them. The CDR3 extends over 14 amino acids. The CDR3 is CSAGRASSRGPLHF. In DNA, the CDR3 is TGCAGTGCGGGGAGGGCCTCGTCGAGGGGGCCCCTCCACTTT.

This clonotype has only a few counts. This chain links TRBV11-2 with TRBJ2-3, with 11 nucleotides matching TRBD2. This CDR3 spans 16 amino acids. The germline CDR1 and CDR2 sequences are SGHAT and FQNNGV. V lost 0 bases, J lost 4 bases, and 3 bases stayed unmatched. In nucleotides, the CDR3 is TGTGCCAGCAGCTTAGATAGCGGGGGGGTCCCAGATACGCAGTATTTT. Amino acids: CASSLDSGGVPDTQYF.

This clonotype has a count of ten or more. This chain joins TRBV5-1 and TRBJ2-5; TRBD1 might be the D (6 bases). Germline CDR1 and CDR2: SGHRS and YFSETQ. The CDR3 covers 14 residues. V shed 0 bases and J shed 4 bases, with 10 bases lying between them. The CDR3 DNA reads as TGCGCCAGCAGCTTGGACAGGGCGGTAGAGACCCAGTACTTC. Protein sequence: CASSLDRAVETQYF.

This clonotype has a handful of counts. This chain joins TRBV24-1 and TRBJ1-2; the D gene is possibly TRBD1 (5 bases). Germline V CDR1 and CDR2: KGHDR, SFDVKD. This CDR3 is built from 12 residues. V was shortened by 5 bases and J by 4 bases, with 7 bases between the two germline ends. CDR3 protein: CATSAQGYGYTF. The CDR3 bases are TGTGCCACCAGTGCCCAGGGCTATGGCTACACCTTC.

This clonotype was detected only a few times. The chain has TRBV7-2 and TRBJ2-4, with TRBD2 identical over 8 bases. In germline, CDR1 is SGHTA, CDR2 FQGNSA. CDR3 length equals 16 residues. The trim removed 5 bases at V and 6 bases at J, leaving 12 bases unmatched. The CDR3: CASSTGYRGGGNIQYF. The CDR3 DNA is TGTGCCAGCAGCACAGGCTATCGGGGGGGCGGAAACATTCAGTACTTC. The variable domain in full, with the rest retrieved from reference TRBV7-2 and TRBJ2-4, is GAGVSQSPSNKVTEKGKDVELRCDPISGHTALYWYRQSLGQGLEFLIYFQGNSAPDKSGLPSDRFSAERTGGSVSTLTIQRTQQEDSAVYLCASSTGYRGGGNIQYFGAGTRLSVL.

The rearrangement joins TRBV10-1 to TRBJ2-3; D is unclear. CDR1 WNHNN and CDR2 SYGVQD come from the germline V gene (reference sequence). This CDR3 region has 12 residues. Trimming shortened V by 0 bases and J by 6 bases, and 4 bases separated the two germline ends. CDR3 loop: CASSESADTQYF. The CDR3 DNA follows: TGCGCCAGCAGTGAGTCTGCGGATACGCAGTATTTT.

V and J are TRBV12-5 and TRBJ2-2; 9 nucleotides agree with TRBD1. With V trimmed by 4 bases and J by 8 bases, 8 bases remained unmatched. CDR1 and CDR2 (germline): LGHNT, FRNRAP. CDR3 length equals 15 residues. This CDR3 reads CASGSTRDRVGELFF. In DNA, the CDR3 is TGTGCTAGTGGTTCGACCCGGGACAGGGTTGGGGAGCTGTTTTTT.

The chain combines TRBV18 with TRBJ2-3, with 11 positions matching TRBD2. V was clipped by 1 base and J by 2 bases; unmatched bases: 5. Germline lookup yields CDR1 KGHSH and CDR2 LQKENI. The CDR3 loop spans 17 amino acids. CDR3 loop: CASSPLLAGGPTDTQYF. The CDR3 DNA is TGTGCCAGCTCACCACTCCTAGCGGGGGGCCCCACAGATACGCAGTATTTT.